This T cell receptor beta chain was recovered during a study of T cell responses to AZD1222 COVID-19 vaccine. Germline CDR1 and CDR2: MNHEY and SVGAGI. V lost 7 bases and J lost 6, with 15 bases in between. The CDR3 runs 13 residues. The table lists this clone with a few counts. Its target is not known. The study, taken as a whole, reports: Spike-specific TCRs gained breadth and depth after people received two AZD1222 doses.

TCRdb's table, derived via immunoSEQ multiplex PCR, lists solely in-frame clones and lacks some. The table lists about 70,000 clones, approximately 88% of them singletons. The clonotype originates from an adult in good health. Sequenced material: peripheral blood, taken on day 0 of MenACWY control vaccination. The gene calls are TRBV6-5 and TRBJ1-1; D perhaps matches TRBD1 (6 bases). CDR3 sequence reads: CASNKRGGAEAFF. CDR3 DNA sequence: TGTGCCAGCAACAAGAGGGGGGGCGCTGAAGCTTTCTTT.